This T cell receptor (beta chain) was captured in a study of blood T cell repertoires in COVID-19. Study at large: The United States, Italy and Spain were the sources of the acute and convalescent COVID-19 samples.

In the authors' workflow: Amplification of reference gene primers provided the estimated nucleated cell counts. Some clones are missing from TCRdb's copy, which holds only in-frame ones; the method was immunoSEQ multiplex PCR. The DNA gave D and trimming, while V, J and clone size come from that table. The table shows around 20,000 clones, with roughly nine tenths occurring only once. The CDR3 is 15 amino acids. CDR1 and CDR2 (germline): SGDLS, YYNGEE. Trimming pared 4 bases from V and 0 bases from J, leaving 11 bases between. J is TRBJ1-3 and V is TRBV9; D gene unclear. Source material: peripheral blood. This clonotype was obtained from a human donor with active COVID-19. The donor label of this sample is uncertain. As DNA, the CDR3 is TGTGCCAGCAGCCAGGACTCCTTCTCTGGAAACACCATATATTTT. Protein: CASSQDSFSGNTIYF.